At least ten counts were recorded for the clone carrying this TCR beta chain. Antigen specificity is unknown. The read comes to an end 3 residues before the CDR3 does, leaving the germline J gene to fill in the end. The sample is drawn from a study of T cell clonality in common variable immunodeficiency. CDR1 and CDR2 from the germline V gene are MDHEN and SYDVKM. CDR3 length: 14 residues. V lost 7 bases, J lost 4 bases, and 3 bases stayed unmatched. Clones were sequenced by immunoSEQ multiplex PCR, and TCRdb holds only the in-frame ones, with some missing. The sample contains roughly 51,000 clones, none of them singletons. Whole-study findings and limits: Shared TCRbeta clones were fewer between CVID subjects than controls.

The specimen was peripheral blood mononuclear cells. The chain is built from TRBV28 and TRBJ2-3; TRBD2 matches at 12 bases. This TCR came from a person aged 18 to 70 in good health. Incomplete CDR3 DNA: TGTGCCAGCACCCTAGCGGGAGGGCCAGATACG. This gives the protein CASTLAGGPDT. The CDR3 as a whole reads CASTLAGGPDTQYF.